This T cell receptor (beta chain) was captured by sequencing in a study of cytomegalovirus exposure and HLA in healthy donors (dated by TCRdb to about 2017). In terms of the full investigation: According to an earlier analysis of 587 of the donors, about 180 million T cells yielded 117 million unique TCR beta sequences and about 280 Gb of sequence data. Roughly 300 gigabases of sequencing data and roughly 90 million unique TCR sequences were included in an early release covering 500 to 750 HLA-typed donors. Of the roughly 400 genotyped donors, 81% were placed in the genetic ancestry cluster associated with self-reported Caucasian donors. The study aimed to test whether signatures of past pathogen exposure could be identified by cataloging public T cell receptors. The study used immunosequencing to profile the T cell repertoires of about 670 subjects and linked those repertoires to cytomegalovirus serostatus. In addition to the first cohort of 650 to 750 subjects, a separate validation cohort of approximately 110 different subjects was used. High-throughput TCR immunosequencing, statistical association of individual TCRs with disease status, and machine learning were combined to predict cytomegalovirus infection status. To study patterns of TCR occurrence, a later analysis re-analyzed previously published TCR beta repertoires from under 750 donors and added high-resolution HLA genotyping. Rather than drawing on any new phenotypic data, the later analysis identified candidate immune exposures from TCR beta sequences and the way those sequences occurred across donors. An earlier analysis of around 580 of the donors used high-throughput TCR beta sequencing to judge whether each TCR beta V gene segment behaved as functional or pseudogenic. Donor age, sex, ethnicity and CMV serostatus were collected together with the repertoire data. In a later genetic analysis, genome-wide SNP genotypes for about three fifths of the 666 donors were used, and that subset was treated as a discovery cohort. Every repertoire in the discovery cohort had been generated on one and the same sequencing platform. HLA typing included class I and class II loci at four-digit resolution. Typing coverage varied by locus: about 620-630 donors for A, B, C, DRB1 and DQB1; roughly 510 for DQA1; about 590 for DPA1; approximately 470 for DPB1. Five DR-DQ haplotypes were treated as single units for association and clustering because of strong linkage in the cohort. Across 300 to 500 genotyped donors of the cohort, an average of 235,054 unique TCR beta nucleotide sequences per donor were sequenced, and about a sixth of those sequences were non-productive.

Study-level results and caveats: Compared with equally common non-associated chains, HLA-associated TCR beta chains in a later analysis were more clonally expanded and had lower generation probabilities. At a false discovery rate of 0.05, a later analysis linked about 16,000 TCR beta sequences to specific HLA alleles. The authors suggested that the approach could potentially be extended to other disease states and immunological phenotypes. A later analysis found that most CMV-associated TCR beta chains appeared HLA-restricted, with HLA associations seemingly driven largely by CMV exposure. The 87-base-pair reads could not distinguish some IMGT-functional V segments, including TRBV6-2 and TRBV6-3, so those segments were excluded. In a later analysis, TCR association rates were found to vary across HLA loci, with the most associated TCRs seen for DRB1 alleles and the fewest for HLA-C alleles. The classifier was reported to diagnose cytomegalovirus status with high specificity and sensitivity in both the original cohort and the validation cohort. Several of the top co-occurrence clusters appeared to be linked to parvovirus B19, influenza, CMV and Epstein-Barr virus, according to a later analysis. Compared with the 666-donor mean, donors in an Asian-associated ancestry cluster had fewer N-insertions in productive TCRs, according to a later genetic analysis. When HLA alleles, especially DR and DQ, strongly co-occurred, attributing TCR associations to individual alleles was difficult. The study listed approximately 160 TCR beta chains as associated with cytomegalovirus. The cohort was sequenced for TCR beta chains only, and without alpha or paired-chain data the features that could be detected were limited. Because HLA typing was unavailable for some donors at each locus, only the typed subset was used in association tests. Broadly in line with IMGT annotations, most TCR beta V segments showed up in productive rearrangements about 87% or about 30% of the time in an earlier analysis of around 550 of the donors. Correlated functional status among segregating V segments might be attributable to linkage disequilibrium, but an unknown experimental factor could not be ruled out. A few of the identified cytomegalovirus-associated TCR beta chains were confirmed in vitro to be specific for cytomegalovirus antigens. Because counts were too low, under 20 rarely observed V segments, including chromosome 9 orphons, were left out of the earlier analysis of a few hundred of the donors. A cluster of highly shared sequence variants was judged likely to be a technical artifact of the sequencing pipeline. The only immune exposure information available for the cohort was CMV serostatus. V-gene and J-gene trimming of TCR beta chains was associated with a missense DCLRE1C variant in a later genetic analysis, and the association was replicated in an independent cohort. Sequencing depth was assumed to be roughly uniform across donors in the presence/absence analyses, though that assumption may not hold. Most TCR sequences were observed very rarely across donors, whereas some public TCRs were present in many individuals. A further reported finding was that TCR beta sequences accurately predicted the HLA-A and HLA-B alleles for most subjects in the first cohort.

The cohort was made up of under 800 healthy bone marrow donors. At the time of sampling, every cohort member was nominally healthy, though immune exposures that went unrecorded were likely present. The donor was CMV seropositive and was included in the group of some 290 seropositive cohort members. Every donor gave a peripheral blood sample, and the peripheral blood mononuclear cells from that sample were used for TCR beta sequencing. The Qiagen DNeasy Blood Extraction Kit was used to extract genomic DNA from the blood cell samples. The library was produced with the immunoSEQ multiplex PCR assay. For the multiplex PCR, a mixture combining 60 forward primers for TCR Vbeta segments and 13 reverse primers for TCR Jbeta segments was used. A multiplex PCR assay on genomic DNA amplified the CDR3 region of rearranged TCR beta genes. The amplified TCR beta libraries were sequenced on the Illumina HiSeq System as 87-base-pair reads. Concerning the study's data processing: A later analysis tallied 75 million to 85 million unique TCR beta chains across the 600 to 700 repertoires, and about 12 million of those chains were shared by two or more donors. Raw reads were error-corrected and collapsed into unique sequences with a nearest-neighbor algorithm that merged closely related sequences to remove PCR and sequencing errors. Alignment of CDR3 sequences to IMGT reference sequences was used to assign V, D and J gene segments. For a sequence to be retained, a match of at least six nucleotides to both a V gene segment and a J gene segment was required. Rearrangements were classified as productive when the CDR3 lacked stop codons and remained in frame with V and J, and all other rearrangements were classified as non-productive. Following IMGT convention, CDR3 was defined as the stretch from the second conserved V-encoded cysteine to the conserved J-encoded phenylalanine. In an earlier analysis of roughly 580 of the donors, sequences lacking an unambiguous match to a single V gene segment were excluded. An earlier analysis of 500 to 600 of the donors classified V segments as functional when productive rearrangements were above 56.7% and as segregating when the standard deviation between donors was above 5%. A statistical classification framework was built for diagnosing cytomegalovirus status from the catalog of TCR beta chain sequences. In a later analysis, V and J genes were assigned by comparing TCR nucleotide sequences against IMGT/GENE-DB human TR gene sequences. A later analysis assigned CDR3 sequences and most-parsimonious VDJ recombination scenarios with the TCRdist pipeline. In a later analysis, each TCR beta chain was defined by its CDR3 amino acid sequence together with its V-gene family, and reads without a unique V-gene family were excluded. A later analysis removed 500 to 600 highly shared, low-generation-probability nucleotide sequences to deal with suspected cross-contamination and a sequencing artifact. For each public chain, a later analysis derived a clonal expansion index from normalized ranks of inferred template counts within each repertoire. In a later analysis, generation probabilities were computed using a VDJ recombination model fitted to out-of-frame rearrangements, and the results were checked against IGoR. In a later analysis, TCR-TCR, TCR-HLA and TCR-CMV co-occurrence was scored with hypergeometric tests, and a repertoire-size bias correction was applied to TCR pairs. In a later analysis, false discovery rates were estimated by permuting HLA or CMV assignments 20 times. In a later analysis, co-occurring TCRs were grouped with DBSCAN, and TCRdist sequence similarity was added when clustering was performed within HLA-allele-positive subsets. Repertoires with fewer than 30,000 or more than 120,000 public chains, plus five repertoires with anomalous nucleotide sharing, were excluded from co-occurrence clustering. The source is immuneACCESS, and TCRdb retained only in-frame sequences with V and J called. Part of the clones is not carried over; for the studies checked, unresolved V genes explain less than half of this, and the remainder is unexplained. The V and J calls and clone size were taken over from that table, and D and trimming were inferred from the DNA. The sample table contains 85,000 to 130,000 clones; only one count was recorded for approximately 77% of them. Of the sample, roughly an eighth falls within the top ten clones.

This clone has a handful of counts. Its target antigen remains unknown. There are no base qualities to consult, and no much larger clone falls within one base. Other nucleotide sequences from this sample produce the same CDR3. Looking up the germline V gene (reference sequence) yields CDR1 GTSNPN and CDR2 SVGIG. The CDR3, from cysteine to phenylalanine, totals 13 residues. Of the read, only the CDR3 DNA is kept; its 39 bases are in frame from base 1. The junction shows trimming of 3 bases on V and 4 bases on J, and the gene matches do not reach 4 bases of it. The sequence derives from a male donor in good health and CMV-seropositive. Sequencing input: PBMCs. The chain was built from TRBV30 and TRBJ1-2; 8 bases in the junction line up with TRBD1. The CDR3 loop reads CAWSRDRPYGYTF. The nucleotide sequence is given as TGTGCCTGGAGCCGGGACAGGCCCTATGGCTACACCTTC.